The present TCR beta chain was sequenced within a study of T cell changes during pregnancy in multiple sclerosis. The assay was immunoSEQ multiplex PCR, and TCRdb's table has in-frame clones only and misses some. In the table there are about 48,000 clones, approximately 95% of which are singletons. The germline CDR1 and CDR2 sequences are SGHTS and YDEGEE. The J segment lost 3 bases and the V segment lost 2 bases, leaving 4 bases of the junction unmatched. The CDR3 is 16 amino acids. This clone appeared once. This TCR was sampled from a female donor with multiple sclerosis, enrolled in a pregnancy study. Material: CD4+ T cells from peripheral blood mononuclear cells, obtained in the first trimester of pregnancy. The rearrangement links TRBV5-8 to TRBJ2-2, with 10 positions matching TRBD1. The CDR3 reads CASSLGTGVYTGELFF. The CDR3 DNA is TGTGCCAGCAGCTTAGGGACAGGGGTTTACACCGGGGAGCTGTTTTTT.